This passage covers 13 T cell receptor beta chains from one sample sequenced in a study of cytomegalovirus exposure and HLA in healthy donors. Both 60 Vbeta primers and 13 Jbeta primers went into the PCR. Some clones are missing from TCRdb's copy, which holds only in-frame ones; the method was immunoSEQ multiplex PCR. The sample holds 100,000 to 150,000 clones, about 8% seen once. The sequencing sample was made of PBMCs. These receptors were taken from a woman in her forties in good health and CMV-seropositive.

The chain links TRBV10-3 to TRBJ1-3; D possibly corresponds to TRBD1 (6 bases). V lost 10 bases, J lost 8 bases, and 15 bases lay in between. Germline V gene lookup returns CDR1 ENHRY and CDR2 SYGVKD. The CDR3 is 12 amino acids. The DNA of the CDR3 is TGTGCCACGACGACACAGGGTGACACCATATATTTT. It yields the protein CATTTQGDTIYF.

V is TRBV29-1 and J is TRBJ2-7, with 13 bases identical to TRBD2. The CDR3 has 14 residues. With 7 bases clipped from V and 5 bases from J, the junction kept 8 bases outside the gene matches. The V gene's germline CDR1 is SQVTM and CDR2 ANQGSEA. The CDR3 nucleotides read TGCAGCGCTGTACTAGCGGGGGGGCCCCACGAGCAGTACTTC. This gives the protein CSAVLAGGPHEQYF.

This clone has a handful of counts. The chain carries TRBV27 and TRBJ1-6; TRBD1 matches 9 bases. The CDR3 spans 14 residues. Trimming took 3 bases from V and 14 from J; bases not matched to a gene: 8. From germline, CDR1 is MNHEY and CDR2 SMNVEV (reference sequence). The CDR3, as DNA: TGTGCCAGCAGTTTTAGAGGACAGGGGACGACCCTCCACTTT. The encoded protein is CASSFRGQGTTLHF.

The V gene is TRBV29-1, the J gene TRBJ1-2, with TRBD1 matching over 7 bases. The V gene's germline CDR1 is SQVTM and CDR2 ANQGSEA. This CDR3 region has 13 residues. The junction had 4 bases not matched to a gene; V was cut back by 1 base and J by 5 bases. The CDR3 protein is CSVEGQGPYGYTF. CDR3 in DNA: TGCAGCGTTGAAGGACAGGGCCCGTATGGCTACACCTTC.

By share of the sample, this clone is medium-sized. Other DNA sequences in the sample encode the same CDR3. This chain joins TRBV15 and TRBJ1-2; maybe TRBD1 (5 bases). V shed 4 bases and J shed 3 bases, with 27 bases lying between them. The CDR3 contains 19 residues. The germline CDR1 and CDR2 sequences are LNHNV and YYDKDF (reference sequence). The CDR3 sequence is CATSTGGDLKPPPDYGYTF. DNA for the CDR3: TGTGCCACCAGCACCGGAGGGGACTTAAAACCTCCCCCGGACTATGGCTACACCTTC.

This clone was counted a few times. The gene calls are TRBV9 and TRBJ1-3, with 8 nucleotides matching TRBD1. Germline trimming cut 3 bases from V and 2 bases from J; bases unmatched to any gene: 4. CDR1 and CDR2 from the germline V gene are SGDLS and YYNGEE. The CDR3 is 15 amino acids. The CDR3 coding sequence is TGTGCCAGCAGCGCTCACAGGGGGGCTGGAAACACCATATATTTT. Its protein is CASSAHRGAGNTIYF.

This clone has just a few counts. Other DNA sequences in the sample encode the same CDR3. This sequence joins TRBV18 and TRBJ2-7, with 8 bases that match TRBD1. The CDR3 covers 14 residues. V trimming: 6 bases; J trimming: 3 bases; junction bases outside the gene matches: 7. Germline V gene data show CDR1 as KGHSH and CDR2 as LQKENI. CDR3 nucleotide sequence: TGTGCCAGCTCCCCTCTCAGGGGGCTCTACGAGCAGTACTTC. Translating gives CASSPLRGLYEQYF.

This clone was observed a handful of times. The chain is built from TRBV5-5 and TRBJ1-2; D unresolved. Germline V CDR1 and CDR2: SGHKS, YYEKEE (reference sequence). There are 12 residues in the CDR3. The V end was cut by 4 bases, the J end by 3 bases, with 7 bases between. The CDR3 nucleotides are TGTGCCAGCAGCCCCCGGGACTATGGCTACACCTTC. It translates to CASSPRDYGYTF.

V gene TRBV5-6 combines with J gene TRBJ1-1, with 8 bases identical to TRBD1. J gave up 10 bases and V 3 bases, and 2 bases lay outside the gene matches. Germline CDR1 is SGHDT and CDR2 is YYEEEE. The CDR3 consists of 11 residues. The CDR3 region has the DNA TGTGCCAGCAGCTCCGGACAGGGAGCTTTCTTT. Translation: CASSSGQGAFF. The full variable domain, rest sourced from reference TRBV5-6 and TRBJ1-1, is DAGVTQSPTHLIKTRGQQVTLRCSPKSGHDTVSWYQQALGQGPQFIFQYYEEEERQRGNFPDRFSGHQFPNYSSELNVNALLLGDSALYLCASSSGQGAFFGQGTRLTVV.

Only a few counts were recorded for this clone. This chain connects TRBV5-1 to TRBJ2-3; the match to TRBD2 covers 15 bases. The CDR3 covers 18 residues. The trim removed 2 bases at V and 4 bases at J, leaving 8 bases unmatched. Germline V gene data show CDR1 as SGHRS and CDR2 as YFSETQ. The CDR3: CASSFGTSGGTGADTQYF. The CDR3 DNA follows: TGCGCCAGCAGCTTCGGGACTAGCGGGGGGACGGGGGCAGATACGCAGTATTTT.

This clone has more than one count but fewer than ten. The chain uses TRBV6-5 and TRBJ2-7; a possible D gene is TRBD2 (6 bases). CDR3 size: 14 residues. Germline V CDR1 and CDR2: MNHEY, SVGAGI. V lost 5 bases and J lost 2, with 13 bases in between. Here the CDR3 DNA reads TGTGCCAGCAGTCCTCGACAGCGGGCCTACGAGCAGTACTTC. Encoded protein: CASSPRQRAYEQYF.

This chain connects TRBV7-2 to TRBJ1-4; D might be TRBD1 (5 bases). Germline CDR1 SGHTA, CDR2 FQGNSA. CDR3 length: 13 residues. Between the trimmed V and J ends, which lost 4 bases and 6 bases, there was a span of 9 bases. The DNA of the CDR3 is TGTGCCAGCAGCTCAGGGTTGGATGAAAAACTGTTTTTT. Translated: CASSSGLDEKLFF.

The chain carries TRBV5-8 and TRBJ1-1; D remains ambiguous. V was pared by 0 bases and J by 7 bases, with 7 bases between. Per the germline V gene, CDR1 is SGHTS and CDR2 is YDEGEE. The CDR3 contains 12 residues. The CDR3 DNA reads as TGTGCCAGCAGCTTGGACAGAGATGAAGCTTTCTTT. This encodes CASSLDRDEAFF.